These T cell receptor beta chains were read from a single sample in a study of Graves' ophthalmopathy and Graves' hyperthyroidism. TCRdb ran MiXCR on the multiplex PCR reads and lists one entry per CDR3 protein. Of 11,000 to 15,000 distinct CDR3 sequences listed, roughly 50% are singletons. The specimen sequenced was peripheral blood. The receptors come from a woman in her twenties or thirties with Graves' ophthalmopathy. CDR3s leave out the opening cysteine and the closing phenylalanine or tryptophan.

J gene	V gene	CDR3 protein
TRBJ1-2	TRBV11-3	ASSPFAGIDSFDGYT
TRBJ2-1	TRBV29-1	SASGTSGGEQF
TRBJ2-1	TRBV7-2	ASSLAGYEQF
TRBJ1-2	TRBV20-1	SAPNYGYT
TRBJ2-7	TRBV2	ASSEVNYEQY
TRBJ2-1	TRBV19	ASSSFTTASSYNEQF
TRBJ1-2	TRBV2	ASSLTANYGYT
TRBJ2-1	TRBV7-7	ASSPARESVERF
TRBJ2-7	TRBV5-5	ASSLVPTGYEQY
TRBJ2-7	TRBV20-1	NARSGEGVYEQY
TRBJ2-6	TRBV24-1	ATSDPSTAVRANVLT
TRBJ2-7	TRBV5-1	ASSPGTGREQY
TRBJ2-7	TRBV20-1	SASQQGTSGRAFNEQY